The 24 T cell receptor beta chains in this list originate from one sample, sequenced in a study of T-cell memory formation after mild COVID-19 (dated by TCRdb to the early 2020s). Libraries were constructed by 5' RACE. These reads were obtained on an Illumina NovaSeq 6000. TCRdb itself trimmed the public reads at Q25 with fastp, ran MiXCR and retained productive beta chains. Rows are unified per CDR3 protein, each entry keeping the most common DNA and genes. This sample gives nearly 350,000 distinct CDR3 sequences in total; 10% to 15% of them show up just once. The leading ten clones occupy about a fifth of the sample. The sequenced sample was PBMCs or a T cell subset sorted from them (not recorded which). The receptor source for this set is a man younger than 35 who had mild COVID-19 (a few samples of this study predate the infection). The sample titles of this study are shuffled in the database, so cell type and time point are left out; the donor was told from shared clones.

The chain employs TRBV2 and TRBJ1-5, with D possibly being TRBD1 (5 bases). Germline lookup yields CDR1 SNHLY and CDR2 FYNNEI. Trimming pared 0 bases from V and 4 bases from J, leaving 7 bases between. The CDR3 loop spans 14 amino acids. The CDR3 DNA reads TGTGCCAGCAGTGAAGCGACAGAGAATCAGCCCCAGCATTTT. Protein product: CASSEATENQPQHF.

This clonotype was counted between two and nine times. The chain links TRBV5-6 to TRBJ1-6, with D possibly TRBD1 on 6 matching bases. This CDR3 comprises 15 residues. V gave up 2 bases and J gave up 6 bases, with 12 bases separating them. In germline, CDR1 is SGHDT, CDR2 YYEEEE. The CDR3 DNA sequence: TGTGCCAGCAGCTTCAGGGGACACATTAATTCACCCCTCCACTTT. Residues: CASSFRGHINSPLHF.

The rearrangement joins TRBV5-1 to TRBJ1-1, with D possibly TRBD1 on 5 matching bases. The germline gives CDR1 SGHRS, CDR2 YFSETQ. The CDR3 totals 13 residues. Between the trimmed V and J ends, which lost 4 bases and 3 bases, there was a span of 10 bases. CDR3 amino acids: CASSEDSYTEAFF. CDR3 nucleotide sequence: TGCGCCAGCAGCGAAGACAGTTACACTGAAGCTTTCTTT. Full variable domain (rest looked up from reference TRBV5-1 and TRBJ1-1): KAGVTQTPRYLIKTRGQQVTLSCSPISGHRSVSWYQQTPGQGLQFLFEYFSETQRNKGNFPGRFSGRQFSNSRSEMNVSTLELGDSALYLCASSEDSYTEAFFGQGTRLTVV.

This clonotype was seen ten or more times. The V and J genes are TRBV6-6 and TRBJ2-3, with a weak D call TRBD2 (6 bases). CDR1 is MNHNY, CDR2 SVGAGI, per germline (reference sequence). CDR3 length equals 13 residues. V was shortened by 6 bases and J by 8 bases, with 15 bases between the two germline ends. CDR3 sequence: CASSSSTRATQYF. The CDR3 DNA reads TGTGCCAGCAGCTCCTCGACTAGGGCTACGCAGTATTTT.

V usage is TRBV7-2 and J usage is TRBJ2-7; 7 positions agree with TRBD1. Germline-derived CDR1 and CDR2 are SGHTA and FQGNSA. J gave up 4 bases and V 0 bases, and 3 bases lay outside the gene matches. This CDR3 has 14 residues. The CDR3 nucleotides are TGTGCCAGCAGCTTAGCTCAGGGGGTTTACGAGCAGTACTTC. Amino acid sequence: CASSLAQGVYEQYF.

CDR3 amino acids: CSVESGSNTGELFF. CDR3 bases: TGCAGCGTTGAATCCGGGTCGAACACCGGGGAGCTGTTTTTT. The chain has TRBV29-1 and TRBJ2-2, with D unresolved. Trimming stripped 2 bases from V and 0 bases from J, with 7 bases between. Looked up from germline, CDR1 is SQVTM and CDR2 is ANQGSEA. The CDR3 runs 14 residues.

This clonotype was seen a single time. The gene calls are TRBV14 and TRBJ1-5, with D unresolved. Germline loops: CDR1 SGHDN, CDR2 FVKESK. V was clipped by 4 bases and J by 7 bases, with 17 bases between them. The CDR3 consists of 15 residues. The CDR3 nucleotides read TGTGCCAGCAGCCCCGAGGGTAATCGGTGGCAGCCCCAGCATTTT. The encoded protein is CASSPEGNRWQPQHF.

CDR3 nucleotides: TGCAGTGCTAGAAAGGACAGTTTCACTGAAGCTTTCTTT. Its translation: CSARKDSFTEAFF. The genes are TRBV20-1 and TRBJ1-1, with D possibly matching TRBD1 (6 bases). V was shortened by 2 bases and J by 4 bases, with 11 bases between the two germline ends. The CDR3 contains 13 residues. Germline V lookup: CDR1 DFQATT, CDR2 SNEGSKA (reference sequence).

This clonotype occurred a few times. V gene TRBV5-1 combines with J gene TRBJ2-3; D gene uncertain. Trimming removed 5 bases from V and 2 bases from J, with 12 bases in between. The CDR3 is made up of 14 amino acids. The germline CDR1 and CDR2 sequences are SGHRS and YFSETQ. CDR3 bases: TGCGCCAGCAGTCCCCAAGGGAACACAGATACGCAGTATTTT. Translated: CASSPQGNTDTQYF.

The V and J genes are TRBV7-2 and TRBJ1-3; 7 positions match TRBD1. This CDR3 contains 16 residues. V dropped 2 bases and J dropped 0; count of bases not matched to a gene: 4. Germline lookup yields CDR1 SGHTA and CDR2 FQGNSA. The DNA for the CDR3 is TGTGCCAGCAGCTTACGGACAGGACGCTCTGGAAACACCATATATTTT. This encodes CASSLRTGRSGNTIYF.

To note about this clonotype: A much larger clonotype is one base distant, so this may be a read error. The chain uses TRBV7-8 and TRBJ2-3; no definite D call. From germline, CDR1 is SGHVS and CDR2 FQNEAQ. V lost 6 bases to trimming and J lost 4 bases, with 11 bases between them. The CDR3 sequence is 13 residues long. The CDR3 coding sequence is TGTGCCAGCAGACCCGCGGCTGCAGATACGCAGTATTTT. Protein sequence: CASRPAAADTQYF.

In this sample, this clonotype turned up many times. The J gene is TRBJ1-2, the V gene TRBV12-3 or TRBV12-4; D is unresolved. Between the trimmed V and J ends, which lost 6 bases and 8 bases, there was a span of 13 bases. The CDR3 consists of 12 residues. CDR3 nucleotides: TGTGCCAGCAGCCTACAGCGGGAGGGCTACACCTTC. Encoded protein: CASSLQREGYTF.

This clonotype was detected ten times or more. The chain carries TRBV4-1 and TRBJ2-1; 7 bases line up with TRBD2. The junction had 1 base not matched to a gene; V was cut back by 3 bases and J by 8 bases. This CDR3 has 12 amino acids. The germline V gene has CDR1 MGHRA and CDR2 YSYEKL. The CDR3 sequence is CASSQGGYEQFF. CDR3 nucleotide sequence: TGCGCCAGCAGCCAGGGGGGGTATGAGCAGTTCTTC.

This clonotype turned up a few times. The rearrangement links TRBV7-9 to TRBJ2-1, with D perhaps matching TRBD1 (6 bases). Germline V lookup: CDR1 SEHNR, CDR2 FQNEAQ (reference sequence). The CDR3 is 15 residues long. The ends were cut back, 4 bases at V and 8 bases at J, with 18 bases in the middle. The CDR3 here is CASSSLGEGGYEQFF. The CDR3 region has the DNA TGTGCCAGCAGCTCCCTCGGGGAAGGGGGTTATGAGCAGTTCTTC.

This chain joins TRBV11-2 and TRBJ2-1; D uncertain. The germline V gene encodes CDR1 SGHAT and CDR2 FQNNGV. This CDR3 has 14 residues. Deletions cut 2 bases from V and 5 bases from J, with 10 bases between. As DNA, the CDR3 is TGTGCCAGCAGCTTACGAACAAGCCACAATGAGCAGTTCTTC. It specifies CASSLRTSHNEQFF.

This clonotype was seen repeatedly, ten times or more. This rearrangement joins TRBV6-5 to TRBJ2-1; perhaps D is TRBD1 or TRBD2 (5 bases each). The CDR3 contains 13 residues. With 5 bases removed from V and 5 bases from J, the gap between germline ends came to 10 bases. Germline CDR1 is MNHEY and CDR2 is SVGAGI. The CDR3 sequence is CASSVGPHNEQFF. CDR3 sequence (DNA): TGTGCCAGCAGTGTGGGACCTCACAATGAGCAGTTCTTC.

This clonotype was recorded at least ten times. This rearrangement joins TRBV7-7 to TRBJ2-5; D might be TRBD2 (6 bases). Trimming pared 5 bases from V and 0 bases from J, leaving 16 bases between. The CDR3 totals 16 residues. The V gene's germline CDR1 is SSHAT and CDR2 FNYEAQ (reference sequence). CDR3 nucleotide sequence: TGTGCCAGCAGCCGTTACGGGGGATCCTACCAAGAGACCCAGTACTTC. Its protein product is CASSRYGGSYQETQYF.

This clonotype has just a few counts. This sequence joins TRBV2 and TRBJ2-3, with TRBD1 matching 7 bases. CDR3 length: 14 residues. Looked up from germline, CDR1 is SNHLY and CDR2 is FYNNEI. The V gene end was trimmed by 6 bases and the J gene end by 2 bases; junction bases not matched to a gene: 5. The CDR3 spells CASRGKGATDTQYF. As DNA, the CDR3 is TGTGCCAGCAGAGGGAAGGGGGCCACAGATACGCAGTATTTT.

This clonotype has a handful of counts. This chain uses TRBV5-1 with TRBJ2-1, with TRBD2 matching 12 bases. This CDR3 comprises 15 residues. Per germline, CDR1 SGHRS and CDR2 YFSETQ. After removal of 5 bases from V and 2 bases from J, the junction contained 2 bases not matched to a gene. The CDR3 sequence is CASRGLAGTYNEQFF. The CDR3, as DNA: TGCGCCAGCAGGGGACTAGCGGGCACCTACAATGAGCAGTTCTTC. The full variable domain, with the rest looked up from reference TRBV5-1 and TRBJ2-1, is KAGVTQTPRYLIKTRGQQVTLSCSPISGHRSVSWYQQTPGQGLQFLFEYFSETQRNKGNFPGRFSGRQFSNSRSEMNVSTLELGDSALYLCASRGLAGTYNEQFFGPGTRLTVL.

This clonotype was recorded a few times. The chain is built from TRBV6-1 and TRBJ2-3; D may be TRBD1 (5 bases). The CDR3 has 13 amino acids. V shed 6 bases and J shed 1 base, with 8 bases lying between them. Germline V lookup: CDR1 MNHNS, CDR2 SASEGT. The CDR3 DNA reads TGTGCCAGCAGGGACACAGGCACAGATACGCAGTATTTT. Its translation is CASRDTGTDTQYF.

The CDR3 sequence: CASTSTGANVLTF. The CDR3 DNA reads TGTGCCAGCACGTCGACTGGGGCCAACGTCCTGACTTTC. V gene TRBV6-2 or TRBV6-3 combines with J gene TRBJ2-6; D uncertain. The germline V gene encodes CDR1 MNHEY and CDR2 SVGEGT. V was clipped by 7 bases and J by 2 bases, with 6 bases between them. The CDR3 consists of 13 residues.

Only a few counts were recorded for this clonotype. The chain is built from TRBV7-2 and TRBJ2-3; tentatively, D is TRBD2 (7 bases). The CDR3 contains 15 residues. Per the germline V gene, CDR1 is SGHTA and CDR2 is FQGNSA. V was trimmed by 1 base and J by 5 bases, leaving 13 bases between them. CDR3 coding DNA: TGTGCCAGCAGCTTAGGGGTGGGGGGGCAAGATACGCAGTATTTT. The encoded protein is CASSLGVGGQDTQYF.

This clonotype was observed a few times. The chain couples TRBV29-1 to TRBJ1-1; D is uncertain. This CDR3 comprises 13 residues. V lost 3 bases, J lost 2 bases, and 10 bases lay in between. From germline, CDR1 is SQVTM and CDR2 ANQGSEA. CDR3 region: CSVEERPNTEAFF. The CDR3 DNA reads TGCAGCGTTGAGGAGCGTCCTAACACTGAAGCTTTCTTT.

This clonotype was found a few times. The genes are TRBV20-1 and TRBJ1-3, with 8 nucleotides matching TRBD1. CDR3 length equals 14 residues. J was trimmed by 9 bases and V by 3 bases; bases with no gene match: 10. Germline-derived CDR1 and CDR2 are DFQATT and SNEGSKA (reference sequence). CDR3 residues: CSARGPGGAGTIYF. As DNA, the CDR3 is TGCAGTGCTAGGGGCCCAGGGGGCGCTGGCACCATATATTTT.